The T cell receptor (beta chain) under discussion was sequenced for a study of blood T cell repertoires in COVID-19. In the study overall: Researchers got acute and convalescent COVID-19 samples from the United States, Italy and Spain. PBMCs, B-cell-depleted T cells, or T cells were the source of the cDNA or gDNA that made up the material.

TCRdb's table, derived via immunoSEQ multiplex PCR, lists solely in-frame clones and lacks some. The sample includes about 350,000 clones, more than 75% of them seen just once. The V and J ends lost 4 bases and 5 bases, in that order; junction bases with no gene match: 6. Germline lookup yields CDR1 MGHDK and CDR2 SYGVNS. The CDR3 runs to 14 residues. Individuals aged roughly 18 to 95 years were recruited from roughly 23 US areas. Clinical histories supplied by participants themselves formed the basis of cohort assignment. The V gene is TRBV25-1, the J gene TRBJ2-5; 8 nucleotides line up with TRBD2. The receptor comes from a woman aged 30 to 39 who had recovered from COVID-19. Input material: PBMCs or T cells enriched from blood (not recorded which). The CDR3 sequence: CASSAPGGDETQYF. CDR3 nucleotides: TGTGCCAGCAGTGCTCCGGGGGGGGACGAGACCCAGTACTTC.